The 18 T cell receptor beta chains below all came from one sample that was sequenced in a study of OX40 agonist ivuxolimab in advanced cancers. Repertoires were generated with immunoSEQ multiplex PCR, while TCRdb's copy carries only in-frame clones and drops some. The repertoire holds 8,500 to 11,000 clones, 75% to 85% seen once, with about 32% in the top ten. The sequencing here drew on CD4+ or CD8+ T cells sorted from blood, taken in a trial of the OX40 agonist ivuxolimab. These TCRs come from an adult with an advanced solid tumor such as melanoma, head and neck, liver or kidney cancer.

The gene calls are TRBV19 and TRBJ2-7; 7 nucleotides align to TRBD1. Trimming at V came to 5 bases and at J to 0 bases, leaving 19 bases not matched to a gene. The germline V gene encodes CDR1 LNHDA and CDR2 SQIVND (reference sequence). This CDR3 comprises 19 residues. For the CDR3, the DNA is TGTGCCAGTAGTGTCTCGGGCAGGGGGTCTTATATAACCTCCTACGAGCAGTACTTC. It translates to CASSVSGRGSYITSYEQYF.

The V call is TRBV5-1, the J call TRBJ1-1; TRBD1 is a possible D gene (5 bases). Looked up from germline, CDR1 is SGHRS and CDR2 is YFSETQ. The CDR3 length is 14 residues. Trimming stripped 1 base from V and 0 bases from J, with 7 bases between. Here the CDR3 reads CASSLWGLNTEAFF. The CDR3 coding sequence is TGCGCCAGCAGCTTGTGGGGCCTGAACACTGAAGCTTTCTTT.

This chain links TRBV19 with TRBJ2-1; D is possibly TRBD1 or TRBD2 (5 bases each). Looked up from germline, CDR1 is LNHDA and CDR2 is SQIVND (reference sequence). CDR3 length equals 16 residues. V was trimmed by 3 bases and J by 0 bases, leaving 12 bases between them. The CDR3 loop is CASSMSGGGSYNEQFF. The CDR3 region has the DNA TGTGCCAGTAGTATGTCTGGGGGTGGCTCCTACAATGAGCAGTTCTTC.

The chain carries TRBV9 and TRBJ2-2, with 7 bases that match TRBD1. The germline V gene has CDR1 SGDLS and CDR2 YYNGEE. Trimming removed 3 bases from V and 5 bases from J; junction bases left unmatched: 4. This CDR3 has 14 residues. CDR3 sequence reads: CASSDGTATGELFF. The CDR3 DNA follows: TGTGCCAGCAGCGACGGGACAGCTACCGGGGAGCTGTTTTTT.

The J gene is TRBJ2-1, the V gene TRBV7-9; tentative D call: TRBD2 (6 bases). Deletions cut 11 bases from V and 10 bases from J, with 18 bases between. Germline V gene lookup returns CDR1 SEHNR and CDR2 FQNEAQ (reference sequence). This CDR3 is built from 12 residues. In nucleotides, the CDR3 is TGTGCCTCCGGGAGTCCCTCGGGGGAGCAGTTCTTC. Translating it yields CASGSPSGEQFF.

The V and J genes are TRBV5-1 and TRBJ1-4, with D possibly TRBD1 on 5 matching bases. Between the trimmed V and J ends, which lost 0 bases and 2 bases, there was a span of 11 bases. The CDR3 runs to 16 residues. CDR1 SGHRS and CDR2 YFSETQ come from the germline V gene. DNA for the CDR3: TGCGCCAGCAGCTTGGGAAAGGGGCATACTAATGAAAAACTGTTTTTT. Translation: CASSLGKGHTNEKLFF.

The CDR3 DNA sequence: TGTGCCAGTAGTATCGTGAATAGGGAACTGTTTTTT. It translates to CASSIVNRELFF. The chain is built from TRBV19 and TRBJ1-4; D is unresolved. The CDR3 loop spans 12 amino acids. Per the germline V gene, CDR1 is LNHDA and CDR2 is SQIVND (reference sequence). The V end lost 3 bases, the J end lost 12 bases, and 11 bases lay between the germline ends.

This clone appeared a few times. The chain is built from TRBV6-6 and TRBJ2-1; D uncertain. The CDR3 spans 13 residues. Deletions cut 8 bases from V and 8 bases from J, with 16 bases between. CDR1 and CDR2 (germline): MNHNY, SVGAGI (reference sequence). The CDR3 DNA reads TGTGCCAGCCGAACCCCCGACATGGATGAGCAGTTCTTC. This gives the protein CASRTPDMDEQFF.

V and J are TRBV4-1 and TRBJ1-5; TRBD1 aligns across 9 bases. The trim removed 3 bases at V and 5 bases at J, leaving 17 bases unmatched. Germline values: CDR1 MGHRA, CDR2 YSYEKL. There are 19 residues in the CDR3. CDR3 sequence: CASSQYAAPGQGADQPQHF. For the CDR3, the DNA is TGCGCCAGCAGCCAGTACGCGGCTCCGGGACAGGGTGCGGATCAGCCCCAGCATTTT.

The CDR3 loop reads CASNGQEAFF. The CDR3 DNA is TGTGCCAGCAACGGACAGGAAGCTTTCTTT. The gene calls are TRBV25-1 and TRBJ1-1, with D perhaps matching TRBD1 (6 bases). Trimming left V 7 bases short and J 8 bases short, with 8 bases between. Germline V gene lookup returns CDR1 MGHDK and CDR2 SYGVNS. CDR3 length: 10 residues.

The genes are TRBV28 and TRBJ2-7, with 7 bases fitting TRBD1. This CDR3 region has 16 residues. Trimming removed 3 bases from V and 2 bases from J; junction bases left unmatched: 10. In germline, CDR1 is MDHEN, CDR2 SYDVKM. This CDR3 reads CASSFTQGESAYEQYF. The CDR3 DNA follows: TGTGCCAGCAGTTTTACCCAGGGGGAAAGTGCCTACGAGCAGTACTTC.

The chain has TRBV29-1 and TRBJ2-1; TRBD1 aligns across 9 bases. This CDR3 comprises 15 residues. The ends lost 7 bases at V and 0 bases at J; junction bases unmatched: 7. Per germline, CDR1 SQVTM and CDR2 ANQGSEA. The CDR3 bases are TGCAGCGCCCTACGGGACAGGGACTCCTACAATGAGCAGTTCTTC. Its translation is CSALRDRDSYNEQFF.

This chain joins TRBV4-1 and TRBJ2-3; D is uncertain. The germline CDR1 and CDR2 sequences are MGHRA and YSYEKL. V dropped 0 bases and J dropped 0 bases, with 7 bases sitting between them. The CDR3 is 15 amino acids. CDR3 residues: CASSQDKRSTDTQYF. DNA of the CDR3: TGCGCCAGCAGCCAAGATAAGAGAAGCACAGATACGCAGTATTTT.

The chain links TRBV6-4 to TRBJ2-1; 9 bases match TRBD2. Looked up from germline, CDR1 is MRHNA and CDR2 is SNTAGT. This CDR3 is 15 amino acids long. Trimming removed 0 bases from V and 4 bases from J; junction bases left unmatched: 1. The CDR3 coding sequence is TGTGCCAGCAGTGACTCGGCGGGAGGGTACAATGAGCAGTTCTTC. Its protein product is CASSDSAGGYNEQFF.

The chain employs TRBV28 and TRBJ2-3; 7 bases are shared with TRBD2. CDR1 and CDR2 from the germline V gene are MDHEN and SYDVKM. This CDR3 region has 13 residues. V was pared by 6 bases and J by 2 bases, with 2 bases of the junction left unmatched. The CDR3 loop is CASRGLTTDTQYF. In nucleotides, the CDR3 is TGTGCCAGCAGGGGACTAACCACAGATACGCAGTATTTT.

V usage is TRBV29-1 and J usage is TRBJ2-7; 10 bases are shared with TRBD2. This CDR3 is built from 12 residues. Germline CDR1 is SQVTM and CDR2 is ANQGSEA. J lost 7 bases, V lost 4 bases, and 4 bases had no gene match. CDR3 bases: TGCAGCGTTGCACTAGCGGGAAGTGAGCAGTACTTC. Amino acid sequence: CSVALAGSEQYF.

This clone was recorded a few times. The V call is TRBV7-3, the J call TRBJ2-7; D gene ambiguous. Trimming took off 4 bases at V and 0 bases at J, with 7 bases between the two ends. The CDR3 has 13 residues. Germline lookup yields CDR1 SGHTA and CDR2 FQGTGA. CDR3 DNA sequence: TGTGCCAGCAGCTCACATTTCTCCTACGAGCAGTACTTC. Amino acids: CASSSHFSYEQYF. Full variable domain (rest looked up from reference TRBV7-3 and TRBJ2-7): GAGVSQTPSNKVTEKGKYVELRCDPISGHTALYWYRQSLGQGPEFLIYFQGTGAADDSGLPNDRFFAVRPEGSVSTLKIQRTERGDSAVYLCASSSHFSYEQYFGPGTRLTVT.

The V gene is TRBV7-9, the J gene TRBJ2-3; D might be TRBD2 (5 bases). From germline, CDR1 is SEHNR and CDR2 FQNEAQ (reference sequence). The V gene lost 1 base and the J gene lost 0 bases, with 8 bases spanning the gap. The CDR3 consists of 15 residues. The CDR3 loop is CASSLVASSTDTQYF. The CDR3 coding sequence is TGTGCCAGCAGCTTAGTAGCGTCTAGCACAGATACGCAGTATTTT.